Each of the 19 T cell receptor beta chains below was sequenced from the same sample in a study of T cells in Graves' hyperthyroidism and ophthalmopathy. From RNA transcripts, TCR beta CDR3 regions were amplified. Initially, a first-round RT-PCR of the TCR CDR3 employed the HTBI primer set. Each CDR3 protein gets one entry after TCRdb re-called the multiplex PCR reads with MiXCR. This sample carries about 480,000 distinct CDR3 sequences, around 24% of them seen once, and the ten largest clones take approximately 11%. Sequencing input: blood. The source of these receptors is a woman under 40 with Graves' ophthalmopathy.

This clonotype was seen just once. The rearrangement uses TRBV15 and TRBJ1-5, with a weak D call TRBD1 (5 bases). V lost 3 bases and J 11 bases, leaving 20 bases between the germline ends. Germline V CDR1 and CDR2: LNHNV, YYDKDF (reference sequence). The CDR3 runs 15 residues. The CDR3 coding sequence is TGTGCCACCAGCAGTGCAGCGGACACGGTGGGGTCCCAGCATTTT. Protein: CATSSAADTVGSQHF.

This chain links TRBV6-1 with TRBJ1-6; no reliable D call. The V gene lost 6 bases and the J gene lost 2 bases, with 8 bases spanning the gap. Germline lookup yields CDR1 MNHNS and CDR2 SASEGT. The CDR3 loop spans 14 amino acids. CDR3 in amino acids: CASRSDAYNSPLHF. The CDR3 DNA sequence: TGTGCCAGCAGGTCGGACGCCTATAATTCACCCCTCCACTTT.

This clonotype came up many times. In nucleotides, the CDR3 is TGTGCCAGTAGTATTGGACAGGGGCGCACTGAAGCTTTCTTT. This translates into CASSIGQGRTEAFF. The chain employs TRBV19 and TRBJ1-1; TRBD1 matches at 9 bases. The germline V gene has CDR1 LNHDA and CDR2 SQIVND (reference sequence). V was pared by 3 bases and J by 4 bases, with 3 bases of the junction left unmatched. This CDR3 is 14 amino acids long.

The genes are TRBV19 and TRBJ1-6; TRBD1 agrees at 7 bases. The junction had 4 bases not matched to a gene; V was cut back by 3 bases and J by 8 bases. The germline CDR1 and CDR2 sequences are LNHDA and SQIVND (reference sequence). The CDR3 sequence is 14 residues long. The chain's CDR3 is CASSIVQGDSPLHF. The CDR3 coding sequence is TGTGCCAGTAGTATCGTCCAGGGGGATTCACCCCTCCACTTT.

The chain recombines TRBV6-1 with TRBJ1-1, with D possibly TRBD1 on 6 matching bases. The CDR3 totals 16 residues. CDR1 MNHNS and CDR2 SASEGT come from the germline V gene. Deletions cut 5 bases from V and 2 bases from J, with 18 bases between. The CDR3 spells CASSRGKQGGNTEAFF. The CDR3 region has the DNA TGTGCCAGCAGTCGAGGCAAACAGGGAGGCAACACTGAAGCTTTCTTT.

This clonotype appeared many times. The V gene is TRBV6-4, the J gene TRBJ2-7; 7 positions agree with TRBD1. The junction had 16 bases not matched to a gene; V was cut back by 6 bases and J by 2 bases. Germline V gives CDR1 MRHNA, CDR2 SNTAGT. CDR3 size: 17 residues. The chain's CDR3 is CASSQHSLKGAPYEQYF. CDR3 nucleotide sequence: TGTGCCAGCAGCCAACACTCACTTAAGGGGGCCCCCTACGAGCAGTACTTC.

This clonotype has at least ten counts. With a much larger clone just one base away, this may be a read error. Likely a read error: the CDR3 ends without its conserved phenylalanine or tryptophan. V usage is TRBV28 and J usage is TRBJ1-1; possibly TRBD1 for D (5 bases). The CDR3 extends over 15 amino acids. Looked up from germline, CDR1 is MDHEN and CDR2 is SYDVKM. Between the trimmed V and J ends, which lost 2 bases and 4 bases, there was a span of 14 bases. CDR3 region: CASSLRGWGGTEAFS. The CDR3 DNA sequence: TGTGCCAGCAGTTTAAGGGGCTGGGGAGGCACTGAAGCTTTCTCT.

This chain uses TRBV15 with TRBJ1-6; a weak D match, TRBD1 (6 bases). Germline CDR1 reads LNHNV; CDR2 reads YYDKDF (reference sequence). CDR3 length: 16 amino acids. V lost 0 bases to trimming and J lost 4 bases, with 10 bases between them. CDR3 sequence reads: CATSRDPQGYNSPLHF. Here the CDR3 DNA reads TGTGCCACCAGCAGAGATCCGCAGGGGTATAATTCACCCCTCCACTTT.

This chain links TRBV19 with TRBJ1-3; weak D call: TRBD1 (6 bases). The length of the CDR3 is 15 residues. Germline values: CDR1 LNHDA, CDR2 SQIVND (reference sequence). V was pared by 4 bases and J by 1 base, with 11 bases between. The CDR3 sequence is CASSTTGRSGNTIYF. The DNA of the CDR3 is TGTGCCAGTAGTACTACAGGGAGGTCTGGAAACACCATATATTTT.

The chain employs TRBV7-3 and TRBJ2-5, with D possibly being TRBD2 (5 bases). CDR3 length equals 15 residues. CDR1 and CDR2 (germline): SGHTA, FQGTGA. Trimming took 5 bases from V and 1 from J, leaving 14 bases between them. The DNA of the CDR3 is TGTGCCAGCAGCCCCGACCCGGGGAGCCAAGAGACCCAGTACTTC. Amino acid sequence: CASSPDPGSQETQYF.

The chain links TRBV25-1 to TRBJ1-1; TRBD1 is a possible D gene (6 bases). The CDR3 sequence is 16 residues long. Between the trimmed V and J ends, which lost 1 base and 1 base, there was a span of 13 bases. CDR1 and CDR2 (germline): MGHDK, SYGVNS. CDR3 bases: TGTGCCAGCAGTGAATCACAGGGAAAATCGAACACTGAAGCTTTCTTT. Its translation is CASSESQGKSNTEAFF.

This clonotype was found once. The gene calls are TRBV7-2 and TRBJ2-7, with 11 bases aligning to TRBD2. After removal of 4 bases from V and 6 bases from J, the junction contained 5 bases not matched to a gene. Germline lookup yields CDR1 SGHTA and CDR2 FQGNSA. This CDR3 spans 14 amino acids. CDR3 loop: CASSYRLAGLEQYF. For the CDR3, the DNA is TGTGCCAGCAGCTACCGACTAGCGGGGCTCGAGCAGTACTTC. Drawing the rest from reference TRBV7-2 and TRBJ2-7, the complete variable domain is GAGVSQSPSNKVTEKGKDVELRCDPISGHTALYWYRQSLGQGLEFLIYFQGNSAPDKSGLPSDRFSAERTGGSVSTLTIQRTQQEDSAVYLCASSYRLAGLEQYFGPGTRLTVT.

This chain uses TRBV9 with TRBJ2-3, with 10 nucleotides matching TRBD2. Germline V gives CDR1 SGDLS, CDR2 YYNGEE. CDR3 size: 18 residues. The V segment lost 0 bases and the J segment 1 base; nucleotides outside the gene matches: 8. Written as DNA, the CDR3 is TGTGCCAGCAGCGTAGAACTAAGCGGGAGGGTCCGCACAGATACGCAGTATTTT. It encodes CASSVELSGRVRTDTQYF.

In this sample, this clonotype turned up a few times. The chain employs TRBV12-3 or TRBV12-4 and TRBJ2-7, with 12 bases aligning to TRBD2. The CDR3 length is 16 residues. V was pared by 1 base and J by 3 bases, with 4 bases of the junction left unmatched. The CDR3 loop reads CASSLGLAGDYYEQYF. The CDR3 bases are TGTGCCAGCAGTTTAGGACTAGCGGGAGACTACTACGAGCAGTACTTC.

As DNA, the CDR3 is TGTGCCATCAGTACAGCAGGGTTCAGCAATCAGCCCCAGCATTTT. It translates to CAISTAGFSNQPQHF. J is TRBJ1-5 and V is TRBV10-3; the D gene is possibly TRBD1 (5 bases). Between the trimmed V and J ends, which lost 5 bases and 1 base, there was a span of 12 bases. Germline values: CDR1 ENHRY, CDR2 SYGVKD. The CDR3 sequence is 15 residues long.

This clonotype was detected many times. Here the CDR3 reads CASSEDMADTQYF. CDR3 DNA sequence: TGTGCCAGCAGTGAAGACATGGCAGATACGCAGTATTTT. The chain is built from TRBV2 and TRBJ2-3; no definite D call. V was clipped by 1 base and J by 4 bases, with 6 bases between them. CDR1 is SNHLY and CDR2 is FYNNEI in the germline V gene. There are 13 residues in the CDR3.

The V and J genes are TRBV2 and TRBJ1-1; D is uncertain. Germline values: CDR1 SNHLY, CDR2 FYNNEI. The CDR3 has 12 amino acids. The germline V and J ends were trimmed by 0 bases and 7 bases, with 6 bases remaining between them. Here the CDR3 reads CASSEAPNEAFF. CDR3 DNA sequence: TGTGCCAGCAGTGAAGCCCCGAATGAAGCTTTCTTT.

This clonotype has a handful of counts. J is TRBJ2-7 and V is TRBV12-3 or TRBV12-4, with TRBD2 matching over 14 bases. The CDR3 spans 17 residues. The junction had 12 bases not matched to a gene; V was cut back by 6 bases and J by 5 bases. As DNA, the CDR3 is TGTGCCAGCAGCGCTCGCCCGACTAGCGGGAGGGTCCACGAGCAGTACTTC. It translates to CASSARPTSGRVHEQYF.

This clonotype was seen repeatedly, ten times or more. The rearrangement uses TRBV28 and TRBJ1-5; unclear D gene. This CDR3 is 16 amino acids long. Germline lookup yields CDR1 MDHEN and CDR2 SYDVKM. The ends were cut back, 10 bases at V and 5 bases at J, with 24 bases in the middle. CDR3 amino acids: CAISEGGPGLDQPQHF. Here the CDR3 DNA reads TGTGCCATATCCGAGGGTGGGCCTGGGTTAGATCAGCCCCAGCATTTT.